The clone carrying this T cell receptor (beta chain) has a handful of counts. Antigen unknown. The data derive from a study of cytomegalovirus exposure and HLA in healthy donors. Looking at the study overall: Counted in an early data release were approximately 85 million unique TCRs from HLA-typed donors.

It was with 60 Vbeta and 13 Jbeta primers that the PCR ran. This table comes from immunoSEQ multiplex PCR, and its TCRdb copy is limited to in-frame clones, with some not included. The sample yields some 90,000 clones, around 80% seen once. The study, taken as a whole, reports: Most TCR sequences were seen very rarely across donors, but some public TCRs occurred in many. Later on, analysis showed that most CMV-associated TCR beta chains appeared to be HLA-restricted.

With 2 bases removed from V and 3 bases from J, the gap between germline ends came to 17 bases. Germline CDR1 reads MDHEN; CDR2 reads SYDVKM. The CDR3 is 17 amino acids. Input material: PBMCs. The rearrangement links TRBV28 to TRBJ1-3; D may be TRBD1 (6 bases). The clonotype originates from a woman aged 45-65 years in good health and CMV-seropositive. This CDR3 is CASSLRAQGLLGNTIYF. CDR3 bases: TGTGCCAGCAGTTTAAGGGCACAGGGTTTACTTGGAAACACCATATATTTT.